This TCR beta chain derives from a study of CD8 T cells in ankylosing spondylitis. Worth noting for this clonotype: The antigen is not known.

The study, taken as a whole, reports: In ankylosing spondylitis patients, matched synovial fluid reportedly showed significant enrichment of disease-linked clones. Clones linked to disease, bearing a CD8+ phenotype, were relatively rare in peripheral blood. Seemingly characteristic of ankylosing spondylitis blood was a TCR beta motif consisting of 7 or 8 highly homologous variants.

The TCR beta libraries were generated through quantitative 5'-RACE incorporating molecular barcodes. Via MiXCR, TCRdb re-called the 5' RACE reads, giving one row per CDR3 protein. The profile shows 200,000 to 250,000 distinct CDR3 sequences, roughly 18% of them singletons. The clonotype originates from a male donor with ankylosing spondylitis. Input material: blood, either unsorted or a sorted T cell fraction (not recorded which).

DNA of the CDR3: TGTGCCAGCAGCTTGGAACTAGCGGGAACTCTGGGTGAGAATGAGCAGTTCTTC. Translating it yields CASSLELAGTLGENEQFF. This chain links TRBV11-2 with TRBJ2-1, with TRBD2 matching 10 bases. Trimming cost V 3 bases and J 7 bases; bases outside gene matches: 15. Germline CDR1 reads SGHAT; CDR2 reads FQNNGV. The CDR3 runs 18 residues.